This passage covers 30 T cell receptor beta chains from one sample sequenced in a study of T cell responses to AZD1222 COVID-19 vaccine. Assay used: immunoSEQ multiplex PCR; TCRdb lists only in-frame clones, some missing. The sample lists tens of thousands of clones, around nine tenths occurring once. The source was peripheral blood, collected on day 0 of AZD1222 vaccination. Receptors were obtained from an adult in good health.

This chain connects TRBV7-2 to TRBJ1-1; D may be TRBD1 (5 bases). The CDR3 length is 14 residues. Germline V gene sequence: CDR1 SGHTA, CDR2 FQGNSA. V was pared by 4 bases and J by 4 bases, with 13 bases between. CDR3 loop: CASSSGTLGTEAFF. In DNA form, the CDR3 reads TGTGCCAGCAGCTCGGGGACCTTGGGCACTGAAGCTTTCTTT.

In DNA, the CDR3 is TGTGCCAGCAAGTTGAACACTGAAGCTTTCTTT. This encodes CASKLNTEAFF. The chain links TRBV6-5 to TRBJ1-1; the D is unclear. Germline CDR1 MNHEY, CDR2 SVGAGI. The CDR3 extends over 11 amino acids. V gave up 7 bases and J gave up 0 bases, with 3 bases separating them.

The chain links TRBV28 to TRBJ1-6; 10 bases align to TRBD1. The ends lost 7 bases at V and 7 bases at J; junction bases unmatched: 10. Germline V gives CDR1 MDHEN, CDR2 SYDVKM. The CDR3 is 16 amino acids. The CDR3 DNA follows: TGTGCCAGCACCGAGTTAGGACAGGGGGAGAATTCACCCCTCCACTTT. Its protein product is CASTELGQGENSPLHF.

The chain couples TRBV5-6 to TRBJ2-5, with 9 bases that match TRBD2. V was clipped by 1 base and J by 5 bases; unmatched bases: 9. This CDR3 is built from 16 residues. The germline CDR1 and CDR2 sequences are SGHDT and YYEEEE. The CDR3 reads CASSLSIRSGGETQYF. The CDR3 DNA follows: TGTGCCAGCAGCTTGTCCATTCGAAGCGGGGGGGAGACCCAGTACTTC.

The V and J genes are TRBV13 and TRBJ2-2, with TRBD2 as a possible D gene (6 bases). Germline V CDR1 and CDR2: PRHDT, FYEKMQ (reference sequence). The CDR3 contains 16 residues. Trimming removed 2 bases at V and 6 bases at J, with 16 bases between. The CDR3 loop reads CASSLTPRGRSGELFF. Written as DNA, the CDR3 is TGTGCCAGCAGCTTAACCCCTCGGGGGAGGTCCGGGGAGCTGTTTTTT.

A single count supports this clone. The rearrangement joins TRBV6-2 or TRBV6-3 to TRBJ1-2; D gene unclear. V lost 4 bases and J 6 bases, leaving 9 bases between the germline ends. Germline V gene sequence: CDR1 MNHEY, CDR2 SVGEGT. The CDR3 is 12 residues long. Here the CDR3 DNA reads TGTGCCAGCAGTTTTGACCGCGATGGCTACACCTTC. Amino acids: CASSFDRDGYTF.

CDR3 DNA: TGTGCCAGTAGCACCTGGGGTTTTACAGATACGCAGTATTTT. Translated: CASSTWGFTDTQYF. The chain has TRBV19 and TRBJ2-3; no clear D gene. The CDR3 runs 14 residues. CDR1 is LNHDA and CDR2 is SQIVND in the germline V gene (reference sequence). V lost 6 bases, J lost 3 bases, and 13 bases lay in between.

This chain uses TRBV9 with TRBJ2-2, with D maybe TRBD2 (5 bases). Trimming took off 4 bases at V and 5 bases at J, with 12 bases between the two ends. The CDR3 has 14 amino acids. CDR1 and CDR2 from the germline V gene are SGDLS and YYNGEE. CDR3 nucleotides: TGTGCCAGCAGCTCTAGGACTTTGACCGGGGAGCTGTTTTTT. Its protein product is CASSSRTLTGELFF.

The genes are TRBV7-2 and TRBJ1-1, with unresolved D. Germline loops: CDR1 SGHTA, CDR2 FQGNSA. CDR3 length: 12 residues. V was clipped by 5 bases and J by 10 bases, with 14 bases between them. In DNA, the CDR3 is TGTGCCAGCAGCCCGGTGGGTTGGGGAGCTTTCTTT. It codes for CASSPVGWGAFF. Drawing the rest from reference TRBV7-2 and TRBJ1-1, the complete variable domain is GAGVSQSPSNKVTEKGKDVELRCDPISGHTALYWYRQSLGQGLEFLIYFQGNSAPDKSGLPSDRFSAERTGGSVSTLTIQRTQQEDSAVYLCASSPVGWGAFFGQGTRLTVV.

The V call is TRBV6-2 or TRBV6-3, the J call TRBJ1-2; no firm D call. CDR1 MNHEY and CDR2 SVGEGT come from the germline V gene. Trimming pared 4 bases from V and 1 base from J, leaving 4 bases between. CDR3 length equals 12 residues. CDR3 in amino acids: CASSWDNYGYTF. The CDR3 DNA follows: TGTGCCAGCAGTTGGGATAACTATGGCTACACCTTC.

The rearrangement uses TRBV6-5 and TRBJ2-1, with TRBD2 matching 12 bases. Per germline, CDR1 MNHEY and CDR2 SVGAGI. V was clipped by 2 bases and J by 8 bases; unmatched bases: 4. The length of the CDR3 is 15 residues. The CDR3 is CASSYKLAGGYEQFF. The CDR3 DNA follows: TGTGCCAGCAGTTACAAACTAGCGGGGGGCTATGAGCAGTTCTTC.

The chain uses TRBV24-1 and TRBJ2-1; tentatively, D is TRBD1 or TRBD2 (6 bases each). V lost 5 bases and J lost 8, with 18 bases in between. The CDR3 has 15 amino acids. The germline V gene has CDR1 KGHDR and CDR2 SFDVKD. In nucleotides, the CDR3 is TGTGCCACCAGTGCCGTAGGGGGGCTAGGCGATGAGCAGTTCTTC. This translates into CATSAVGGLGDEQFF.

J is TRBJ1-5 and V is TRBV3-1 (or the pseudogene TRBV3-2); D is unresolved. Per the germline V gene, CDR1 is LGHDT and CDR2 is YNNKEL (reference sequence). The CDR3 runs to 14 residues. V lost 0 bases and J 7 bases, leaving 10 bases between the germline ends. This CDR3 reads CASSQDGVGQPQHF. CDR3 DNA sequence: TGTGCCAGCAGCCAAGACGGGGTGGGGCAGCCCCAGCATTTT.

The chain is built from TRBV18 and TRBJ2-5; TRBD1 aligns across 7 bases. The V gene end was trimmed by 2 bases and the J gene end by 2 bases; junction bases not matched to a gene: 8. The CDR3 sequence is 16 residues long. The germline V gene has CDR1 KGHSH and CDR2 LQKENI. The CDR3 DNA follows: TGTGCCAGCTCACCATGGACAGGCTATCCTCAAGAGACCCAGTACTTC. This gives the protein CASSPWTGYPQETQYF.

The rearrangement links TRBV7-2 to TRBJ1-1, with unresolved D. The V end lost 5 bases, the J end lost 0 bases, and 7 bases lay between the germline ends. This CDR3 is built from 13 residues. Germline V lookup: CDR1 SGHTA, CDR2 FQGNSA. CDR3 residues: CASSPMMNTEAFF. CDR3 DNA sequence: TGTGCCAGCAGCCCGATGATGAACACTGAAGCTTTCTTT.

The count of this clone is one. The chain employs TRBV5-8 and TRBJ1-5; TRBD1 agrees at 8 bases. V shed 4 bases and J 7 bases; nucleotides not matched to a gene: 7. The CDR3 consists of 14 residues. Germline lookup yields CDR1 SGHTS and CDR2 YDEGEE. The CDR3 DNA reads TGTGCCAGCAGCCTATGGACAGGGCCCCAGCCCCAGCATTTT. This sequence encodes CASSLWTGPQPQHF. Combining the CDR3 with reference TRBV5-8 and TRBJ1-5 gives the whole variable domain EAGVTQSPTHLIKTRGQQATLRCSPISGHTSVYWYQQALGLGLQFLLWYDEGEERNRGNFPPRFSGRQFPNYSSELNVNALELEDSALYLCASSLWTGPQPQHFGDGTRLSIL.

This clone was seen a single time. This sequence joins TRBV2 and TRBJ1-6; TRBD1 is a possible D gene (6 bases). Trimming removed 8 bases at V and 6 bases at J, with 14 bases between. Germline-derived CDR1 and CDR2 are SNHLY and FYNNEI. This CDR3 has 14 residues. The DNA for the CDR3 is TGTGCCAGCCACCCAGGACAGAGTAATTCACCCCTCCACTTT. Protein product: CASHPGQSNSPLHF. Looking up the rest from reference TRBV2 and TRBJ1-6 gives the full variable domain: EPEVTQTPSHQVTQMGQEVILRCVPISNHLYFYWYRQILGQKVEFLVSFYNNEISEKSEIFDDQFSVERPDGSNFTLKIRSTKLEDSAMYFCASHPGQSNSPLHFGNGTRLTVT.

This chain links TRBV6-5 with TRBJ1-4; TRBD1 matches at 7 bases. Germline CDR1 is MNHEY and CDR2 is SVGAGI. V lost 5 bases and J lost 4; bases outside the gene matches: 4. This CDR3 comprises 14 residues. The CDR3 spells CASSPGGINEKLFF. The DNA of the CDR3 is TGTGCCAGCAGTCCAGGGGGGATTAATGAAAAACTGTTTTTT.

The chain couples TRBV10-3 to TRBJ2-2, with D tentatively TRBD2 (6 bases). In germline, CDR1 is ENHRY, CDR2 SYGVKD. CDR3 length: 15 amino acids. V lost 8 bases, J lost 7 bases, and 20 bases lay in between. This chain's CDR3 is CAIASTTRADGELFF. CDR3 nucleotides: TGTGCCATCGCCTCCACGACTAGGGCGGACGGGGAGCTGTTTTTT.

The chain uses TRBV29-1 and TRBJ2-3; D is unresolved. Germline V gene lookup returns CDR1 SQVTM and CDR2 ANQGSEA. V was cut by 7 bases and J by 10 bases, with 21 bases left in between. The CDR3 runs to 13 residues. The CDR3 region has the DNA TGCAGCGCCCGAAAATCTCCAGGTGATGCGCAGTATTTT. Its translation is CSARKSPGDAQYF.

The chain is built from TRBV6-5 and TRBJ1-1; 9 bases align to TRBD1. The CDR3 length is 14 residues. The V segment lost 5 bases and the J segment 4 bases; nucleotides outside the gene matches: 5. Germline V gene lookup returns CDR1 MNHEY and CDR2 SVGAGI. CDR3 DNA: TGTGCCAGCAGTCCCGGACAGGGGTTCACTGAAGCTTTCTTT. This translates into CASSPGQGFTEAFF.

This sequence joins TRBV19 and TRBJ2-6; D ambiguous. The length of the CDR3 is 17 residues. Germline V gene data show CDR1 as LNHDA and CDR2 as SQIVND (reference sequence). V was trimmed by 5 bases and J by 0 bases, leaving 14 bases between them. The CDR3 nucleotides are TGTGCCAGTAGTCTAAGGCCCCTCCGCTCTGGGGCCAACGTCCTGACTTTC. Amino acid sequence: CASSLRPLRSGANVLTF.

This chain uses TRBV5-1 with TRBJ1-4; D remains ambiguous. Germline V gene sequence: CDR1 SGHRS, CDR2 YFSETQ. The germline V and J ends were trimmed by 1 base and 0 bases, with 7 bases remaining between them. The CDR3 is 15 amino acids. CDR3 sequence: CASSLSAATNEKLFF. The CDR3 nucleotides read TGCGCCAGCAGCTTGAGCGCTGCAACTAATGAAAAACTGTTTTTT.

V is TRBV27 and J is TRBJ2-7, with D uncertain. CDR1 and CDR2 from the germline V gene are MNHEY and SMNVEV (reference sequence). The CDR3 has 14 amino acids. V was pared by 4 bases and J by 0 bases, with 10 bases between. This chain's CDR3 is CASSSATSSYEQYF. In nucleotides, the CDR3 is TGTGCCAGCAGTTCGGCCACCAGCTCCTACGAGCAGTACTTC.

V usage is TRBV7-8 and J usage is TRBJ1-5; a weak D match, TRBD1 (6 bases). The V gene lost 4 bases and the J gene lost 0 bases, with 10 bases spanning the gap. Germline V gene sequence: CDR1 SGHVS, CDR2 FQNEAQ. The CDR3 has 15 amino acids. CDR3 protein: CASSYLTGSNQPQHF. The CDR3 DNA reads as TGTGCCAGCAGCTATCTGACAGGTAGCAATCAGCCCCAGCATTTT.

The chain recombines TRBV9 with TRBJ1-1; D is unresolved. Trimming removed 0 bases at V and 7 bases at J, with 19 bases between. Germline V gene sequence: CDR1 SGDLS, CDR2 YYNGEE. CDR3 length: 16 residues. CDR3 sequence (DNA): TGTGCCAGCAGCGTAGAGGGTGGGTGGATGGCAGGTGAAGCTTTCTTT. It yields the protein CASSVEGGWMAGEAFF.

This chain joins TRBV5-4 and TRBJ2-6; D uncertain. The CDR3 extends over 14 amino acids. V shed 7 bases and J shed 0 bases, with 8 bases lying between them. Germline CDR1 and CDR2: SGHNT and YYREEE (reference sequence). The CDR3, as DNA: TGTGCCAGCGGAGAGGTCTCTGGGGCCAACGTCCTGACTTTC. It yields the protein CASGEVSGANVLTF. Looking up the rest from reference TRBV5-4 and TRBJ2-6 gives the full variable domain: ETGVTQSPTHLIKTRGQQVTLRCSSQSGHNTVSWYQQALGQGPQFIFQYYREEENGRGNFPPRFSGLQFPNYSSELNVNALELDDSALYLCASGEVSGANVLTFGAGSRLTVL.

The chain employs TRBV2 and TRBJ1-3, with D possibly being TRBD1 (6 bases). The CDR3 is 15 amino acids. V lost 4 bases to trimming and J lost 0 bases, with 10 bases between them. Germline CDR1 is SNHLY and CDR2 is FYNNEI. The CDR3 nucleotides read TGTGCCAGCAGTGTGACAGGTAGCTCTGGAAACACCATATATTTT. Translated, it gives CASSVTGSSGNTIYF.

The chain recombines TRBV18 with TRBJ1-2, with D maybe TRBD1 (5 bases). V lost 3 bases and J 2 bases, leaving 13 bases between the germline ends. The CDR3 has 15 amino acids. Germline V gene sequence: CDR1 KGHSH, CDR2 LQKENI. The CDR3 DNA is TGTGCCAGCTCACCCGTCCCCACAGGAAACTATGGCTACACCTTC. It translates to CASSPVPTGNYGYTF.

This clone was observed a single time. The V and J genes are TRBV7-8 and TRBJ2-5; D not resolved. CDR1 is SGHVS and CDR2 is FQNEAQ in the germline V gene. The CDR3 covers 14 residues. V lost 5 bases, J lost 5 bases, and 15 bases lay in between. CDR3 sequence (DNA): TGTGCCAGCAGCCTGACCGAACAATTTGAGACCCAGTACTTC. It yields the protein CASSLTEQFETQYF.